Below, 28 T cell receptor beta chains from the same sample are listed, as sequenced in a study of blood T cell repertoires in COVID-19. Clones were sequenced by immunoSEQ multiplex PCR, and TCRdb holds only the in-frame ones, with some missing. The profile shows 150,000 or so clones, around 82% of them singletons. Sequencing was done on a sample of peripheral blood. These TCRs come from a human donor in a cohort sampled during active COVID-19.

This clone was recorded only once. J is TRBJ1-1 and V is TRBV16; 9 positions agree with TRBD1. Losses at the gene ends were 4 bases for V and 1 base for J; bases not matched to a gene: 7. Germline CDR1 and CDR2: KGHSY and FQNENV. This CDR3 is built from 16 residues. The CDR3 DNA follows: TGTGCCAGCAGCCCACGGCCGGGACAGGGGAACACTGAAGCTTTCTTT. Translated: CASSPRPGQGNTEAFF.

The DNA of the CDR3 is TGTGCCAGCAGTACCCCGGGGGGCCTTGAGCAGTTCTTC. It codes for CASSTPGGLEQFF. The V gene is TRBV28, the J gene TRBJ2-1, with D perhaps TRBD2 (7 bases). Trimming shortened V by 5 bases and J by 9 bases, and 14 bases separated the two germline ends. The V gene's germline CDR1 is MDHEN and CDR2 SYDVKM. This CDR3 is 13 amino acids long.

The CDR3 region is CASSQDGASGGVDTQYF. The CDR3 nucleotides are TGCGCCAGCAGCCAAGATGGAGCTAGCGGGGGCGTAGATACGCAGTATTTT. V and J are TRBV4-3 and TRBJ2-3; TRBD2 matches 10 bases. V lost 0 bases and J lost 5; bases outside the gene matches: 8. This CDR3 has 17 amino acids. Germline CDR1 and CDR2: LGHNA and YSLEER.

This clone was detected only a few times. The V call is TRBV25-1, the J call TRBJ2-1; perhaps TRBD2 as D (6 bases). Per the germline V gene, CDR1 is MGHDK and CDR2 is SYGVNS. V was shortened by 2 bases and J by 7 bases, with 15 bases between the two germline ends. This CDR3 has 15 residues. CDR3 DNA: TGTGCCAGCAGTGAAGGAGGGCGAATTGATAATGAGCAGTTCTTC. Amino acid sequence: CASSEGGRIDNEQFF.

The chain couples TRBV10-2 to TRBJ2-5; D unresolved. CDR3 length: 11 amino acids. CDR1 and CDR2 (germline): WSHSY, SAAADI. V lost 6 bases and J 3 bases, leaving 5 bases between the germline ends. CDR3 amino acids: CASSSKETQYF. DNA of the CDR3: TGCGCCAGCAGCTCTAAAGAGACCCAGTACTTC.

This rearrangement joins TRBV19 to TRBJ1-5; D perhaps matches TRBD1 (6 bases). Germline assignment: CDR1 LNHDA and CDR2 SQIVND (reference sequence). Trimming took 10 bases from V and 11 from J, leaving 24 bases between them. The CDR3 sequence is 14 residues long. The CDR3 sequence is CATSRGITGMAQHF. CDR3 in DNA: TGTGCCACGTCGAGGGGGATAACGGGAATGGCCCAGCATTTT.

This chain links TRBV6-6 with TRBJ1-3; weak D call: TRBD1 (5 bases). V was cut by 4 bases and J by 2 bases, with 9 bases left in between. Germline-derived CDR1 and CDR2 are MNHNY and SVGAGI (reference sequence). There are 14 residues in the CDR3. CDR3 in amino acids: CASSLGEAGNTIYF. The CDR3 nucleotides read TGTGCCAGCAGTTTGGGGGAGGCTGGAAACACCATATATTTT.

The chain recombines TRBV5-1 with TRBJ1-2, with 10 bases lining up with TRBD1. Germline lookup yields CDR1 SGHRS and CDR2 YFSETQ. The trim removed 4 bases at V and 8 bases at J, leaving 5 bases unmatched. The CDR3 is 13 amino acids. The CDR3 DNA is TGCGCCAGCAGCCAGGGGACAGGGGAAGGCTACACCTTC. Residues: CASSQGTGEGYTF.

The chain has TRBV27 and TRBJ1-1, with 12 bases that match TRBD1. Losses at the gene ends were 7 bases for V and 5 bases for J; bases not matched to a gene: 11. Germline V lookup: CDR1 MNHEY, CDR2 SMNVEV (reference sequence). This CDR3 is 16 amino acids long. CDR3 bases: TGTGCCAGCAATCCCAGGGACAGGGGGCGCGGGACTGAAGCTTTCTTT. This sequence encodes CASNPRDRGRGTEAFF.

The gene calls are TRBV3-1 (or the pseudogene TRBV3-2) and TRBJ2-7; 7 nucleotides agree with TRBD2. Looked up from germline, CDR1 is LGHDT and CDR2 is YNNKEL (reference sequence). Trimming removed 4 bases from V and 2 bases from J; junction bases left unmatched: 5. This CDR3 contains 14 residues. The chain's CDR3 is CASSPGEGPYEQYV. CDR3 coding DNA: TGTGCCAGCAGCCCCGGGGAGGGGCCCTACGAGCAGTACGTC.

V is TRBV5-1 and J is TRBJ2-2; TRBD1 agrees at 9 bases. The CDR3 has 15 residues. Germline V lookup: CDR1 SGHRS, CDR2 YFSETQ. V lost 3 bases, J lost 6 bases, and 6 bases stayed unmatched. CDR3 sequence reads: CASSSRDRDPGELFF. In nucleotides, the CDR3 is TGCGCCAGCAGCTCGAGGGACAGGGATCCCGGGGAGCTGTTTTTT.

The chain is built from TRBV9 and TRBJ2-5; 9 bases match TRBD2. The CDR3 consists of 15 residues. CDR1 is SGDLS and CDR2 is YYNGEE in the germline V gene. V gave up 0 bases and J gave up 4 bases; unmatched junction bases: 4. DNA of the CDR3: TGTGCCAGCAGCGTAGATAGCGGGGGATCAGAGACCCAGTACTTC. Protein: CASSVDSGGSETQYF.

The rearrangement joins TRBV24-1 to TRBJ2-1; 10 bases map to TRBD2. The CDR3 loop spans 16 amino acids. J was trimmed by 2 bases and V by 2 bases; bases with no gene match: 2. The germline CDR1 and CDR2 sequences are KGHDR and SFDVKD. CDR3: CATSDSSGSTYNEQFF. The CDR3 coding sequence is TGTGCCACCAGTGATTCTAGCGGGAGCACCTACAATGAGCAGTTCTTC.

V gene TRBV20-1 combines with J gene TRBJ2-5, with TRBD2 identical over 8 bases. With 3 bases clipped from V and 4 bases from J, the junction kept 16 bases outside the gene matches. The CDR3 contains 17 residues. Germline assignment: CDR1 DFQATT and CDR2 SNEGSKA (reference sequence). The CDR3 protein is CSASSTGGPISGETQYF. The CDR3 coding sequence is TGCAGTGCTAGTAGTACGGGAGGGCCAATTAGCGGAGAGACCCAGTACTTC.

The CDR3 reads CASSRRLAGTYNEQFF. In nucleotides, the CDR3 is TGTGCCAGCAGCCGTCGACTAGCGGGAACCTACAATGAGCAGTTCTTC. This chain links TRBV7-9 with TRBJ2-1, with 11 positions matching TRBD2. The junction had 5 bases not matched to a gene; V was cut back by 5 bases and J by 2 bases. The CDR3 runs to 16 residues. From germline, CDR1 is SEHNR and CDR2 FQNEAQ (reference sequence).

The chain carries TRBV19 and TRBJ2-1; 7 nucleotides match TRBD2. The CDR3 sequence is 16 residues long. Germline V gene sequence: CDR1 LNHDA, CDR2 SQIVND (reference sequence). V dropped 6 bases and J dropped 7; count of bases not matched to a gene: 15. DNA for the CDR3: TGTGCCAGTAGCCCGGTAAGAGCGGGAAATCCGAATGAGCAGTTCTTC. It is translated as CASSPVRAGNPNEQFF.

The chain couples TRBV10-2 to TRBJ2-1; D might be TRBD2 (6 bases). CDR3 length: 15 amino acids. The germline CDR1 and CDR2 sequences are WSHSY and SAAADI. The V end was cut by 2 bases, the J end by 12 bases, with 20 bases between. For the CDR3, the DNA is TGCGCCAGCAGTGAGGCGGACCTAGGGCGGGGTCGGCAGTTCTTC. Encoded protein: CASSEADLGRGRQFF.

This clone was observed once. This chain links TRBV6-2 or TRBV6-3 with TRBJ2-1; 10 bases map to TRBD2. V lost 4 bases to trimming and J lost 5 bases; unmatched junction nucleotides: 5. The CDR3 consists of 15 residues. Germline assignment: CDR1 MNHEY and CDR2 SVGEGT. CDR3 nucleotides: TGTGCCAGCAGTTCACCAGCGGGGGGGGACAATGAGCAGTTCTTC. This gives the protein CASSSPAGGDNEQFF.

V usage is TRBV7-9 and J usage is TRBJ1-2, with 7 bases matching TRBD1. V gave up 1 base and J gave up 1 base; unmatched junction bases: 6. The CDR3 is made up of 16 amino acids. Germline-derived CDR1 and CDR2 are SEHNR and FQNEAQ (reference sequence). CDR3 region: CASSLVRQGVNYGYTF. The CDR3 DNA follows: TGTGCCAGCAGCTTAGTGAGACAGGGCGTTAACTATGGCTACACCTTC.

This chain joins TRBV14 and TRBJ2-3; D ambiguous. V dropped 1 base and J dropped 0 bases, with 8 bases sitting between them. CDR3 size: 15 residues. Germline V lookup: CDR1 SGHDN, CDR2 FVKESK. The CDR3 is CASSQGPPSTDTQYF. CDR3 bases: TGTGCCAGCAGCCAAGGGCCCCCTAGCACAGATACGCAGTATTTT.

Written as DNA, the CDR3 is TGTGCCGCCGGGACAGGGTTCTACGAGCAGTACGTC. This gives the protein CAAGTGFYEQYV. This chain joins TRBV10-3 and TRBJ2-7; 9 bases agree with TRBD1. CDR1 is ENHRY, CDR2 SYGVKD, per germline. The CDR3 has 12 residues. The junction had 5 bases not matched to a gene; V was cut back by 11 bases and J by 3 bases.

CDR3 region: CATSDRGLGNEQFF. CDR3 coding DNA: TGTGCCACCAGTGATCGGGGTCTAGGCAATGAGCAGTTCTTC. The chain uses TRBV24-1 and TRBJ2-1, with D perhaps matching TRBD2 (5 bases). Trimming removed 3 bases at V and 6 bases at J, with 11 bases between. CDR1 and CDR2 from the germline V gene are KGHDR and SFDVKD. The CDR3 is 14 amino acids.

The chain employs TRBV5-6 and TRBJ1-4, with D hard to call. The length of the CDR3 is 15 residues. Germline V gene lookup returns CDR1 SGHDT and CDR2 YYEEEE. Trimming took off 2 bases at V and 4 bases at J, with 12 bases between the two ends. DNA of the CDR3: TGTGCCAGCAGCTTAGGCCAGCCGGGTAATGAAAAACTGTTTTTT. Protein: CASSLGQPGNEKLFF.

The V and J genes are TRBV5-1 and TRBJ1-1; a possible D gene is TRBD1 (6 bases). V lost 1 base, J lost 6 bases, and 19 bases lay in between. The CDR3 spans 16 residues. Germline CDR1 reads SGHRS; CDR2 reads YFSETQ. The CDR3 sequence is CASSLTLGQTNAEAFF. The CDR3 nucleotides read TGCGCCAGCAGCTTGACTCTTGGACAGACAAACGCTGAAGCTTTCTTT.

V and J are TRBV7-9 and TRBJ2-5, with D unclear. The germline V gene has CDR1 SEHNR and CDR2 FQNEAQ (reference sequence). Between the trimmed V and J ends, which lost 0 bases and 5 bases, there was a span of 10 bases. There are 14 residues in the CDR3. DNA of the CDR3: TGTGCCAGCAGCTTAGCGGTGGTTCGGGAGACCCAGTACTTC. Protein: CASSLAVVRETQYF.

This chain's CDR3 is CASSSRLDTQYF. The CDR3 DNA reads as TGTGCCAGCAGTTCCCGACTAGATACGCAGTATTTT. The V and J genes are TRBV6-5 and TRBJ2-3; D unresolved. Germline V lookup: CDR1 MNHEY, CDR2 SVGAGI. The CDR3 runs 12 residues. V dropped 4 bases and J dropped 5 bases, with 7 bases sitting between them.

The gene calls are TRBV7-2 and TRBJ2-7; TRBD1 might be the D (5 bases). The CDR3 loop spans 14 amino acids. Per germline, CDR1 SGHTA and CDR2 FQGNSA. V was pared by 0 bases and J by 3 bases, with 9 bases between. CDR3 in amino acids: CASSLAWGLYEQYF. As DNA, the CDR3 is TGTGCCAGCAGCTTAGCTTGGGGCCTCTACGAGCAGTACTTC.

CDR3 in amino acids: CASRSLTGTSGDTQYF. The CDR3 DNA follows: TGTGCCAGCAGATCTCTTACCGGGACTAGCGGAGATACGCAGTATTTT. V is TRBV11-2 and J is TRBJ2-3, with TRBD2 matching 11 bases. Germline values: CDR1 SGHAT, CDR2 FQNNGV. This CDR3 has 16 amino acids. V lost 6 bases to trimming and J lost 5 bases; unmatched junction nucleotides: 10.